Sequencing of this T cell receptor (beta chain) was carried out in a study of cytomegalovirus exposure and HLA in healthy donors. Study-level information: The 120 or so validation repertoires were produced on the same platform as the 650 to 800 repertoires of the first cohort. This was reported in a later analysis.

The protocol was immunoSEQ multiplex PCR, while the TCRdb copy is restricted to in-frame clones and leaves out a portion. This sample has some 160,000 clones, with more than 70% found just once. The germline CDR1 and CDR2 sequences are MNHNS and SASEGT. Trimming removed 3 bases at V and 1 base at J, with 12 bases between. The CDR3 has 16 amino acids. Sample: PBMCs. This clonotype was sampled from a man younger than 30 in good health and CMV-seronegative. This chain uses TRBV6-1 with TRBJ2-2; D is possibly TRBD1 (6 bases). CDR3 residues: CASSEQGMGNTGELFF. The DNA of the CDR3 is TGTGCCAGCAGTGAGCAGGGGATGGGGAACACCGGGGAGCTGTTTTTT.